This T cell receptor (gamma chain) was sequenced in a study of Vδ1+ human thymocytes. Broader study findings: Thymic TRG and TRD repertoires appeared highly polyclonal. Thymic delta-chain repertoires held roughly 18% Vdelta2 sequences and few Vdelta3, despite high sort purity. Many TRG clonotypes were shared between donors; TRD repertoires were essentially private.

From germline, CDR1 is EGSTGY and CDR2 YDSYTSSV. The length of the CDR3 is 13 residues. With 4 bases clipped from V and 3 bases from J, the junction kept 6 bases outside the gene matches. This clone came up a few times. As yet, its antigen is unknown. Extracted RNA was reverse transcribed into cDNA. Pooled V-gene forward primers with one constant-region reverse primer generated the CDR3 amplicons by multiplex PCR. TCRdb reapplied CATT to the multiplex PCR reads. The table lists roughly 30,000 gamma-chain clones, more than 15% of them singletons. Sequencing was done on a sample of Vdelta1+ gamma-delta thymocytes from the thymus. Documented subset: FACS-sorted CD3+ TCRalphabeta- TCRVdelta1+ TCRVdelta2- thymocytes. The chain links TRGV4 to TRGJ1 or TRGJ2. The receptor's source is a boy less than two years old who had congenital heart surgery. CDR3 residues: CATWDNTYYKKLF. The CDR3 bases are TGTGCCACCTGGGACAACACTTATTATAAGAAACTCTTT.